A single T cell receptor (beta chain) is shown here with its context. As yet, its antigen is unknown. For TCR beta, libraries came from quantitative 5'-RACE with molecular barcodes. TCRdb re-analysed the 5' RACE reads in MiXCR, keeping a single row per CDR3 protein. The data show approximately 220,000 distinct CDR3 sequences, approximately 20% seen once. These data originate in a study of CD8 T cells in ankylosing spondylitis. Study findings and constraints: Peripheral blood held disease-linked clones only at relatively low frequency, and these were CD8+. Several highly homologous variants made up a TCR beta motif, and this motif appeared characteristic of ankylosing spondylitis blood. Reported data indicate significant enrichment of disease-linked clones within matched ankylosing spondylitis synovial fluid. Some motif variants were previously reported in reactive arthritis synovial fluid and blood.

The source is a male donor with ankylosing spondylitis. The specimen sequenced was blood, either unsorted or a sorted T cell fraction (not recorded which).

CDR3 bases: TGTGCCAGCAGCTCTGATCTGGATGAGCAGTTCTTC. It translates to CASSSDLDEQFF. The chain links TRBV9 to TRBJ2-1; D not resolved. Germline assignment: CDR1 SGDLS and CDR2 YYNGEE. The V end was cut by 4 bases, the J end by 8 bases, with 10 bases between. The CDR3 sequence is 12 residues long.